This entry lists 11 T cell receptor beta chains sequenced from one sample in a study of blood T cell repertoires in COVID-19. Libraries were prepared by immunoSEQ multiplex PCR; TCRdb keeps only in-frame clonotypes and omits some of them. The table records around 200,000 clones, 75% to 90% of them present only once. Sequenced input: PBMCs or T cells enriched from blood (not recorded which). The receptors originated from a man in his forties who had recovered from COVID-19.

The chain combines TRBV10-1 with TRBJ1-2; D possibly corresponds to TRBD1 (6 bases). The germline V gene has CDR1 WNHNN and CDR2 SYGVQD (reference sequence). This CDR3 region has 13 residues. Between the trimmed V and J ends, which lost 5 bases and 2 bases, there was a span of 9 bases. CDR3 in DNA: TGCGCCAGCAGTTTAGACAGGAACTATGGCTACACCTTC. It specifies CASSLDRNYGYTF.

The rearrangement links TRBV7-3 to TRBJ2-7, with 7 bases identical to TRBD1. The CDR3 runs to 14 residues. J was trimmed by 3 bases and V by 5 bases; bases with no gene match: 7. In germline, CDR1 is SGHTA, CDR2 FQGTGA. CDR3 in DNA: TGTGCCAGCAGCCCGAATCGGGACAGCTACGAGCAGTACTTC. It specifies CASSPNRDSYEQYF.

The J gene is TRBJ2-1, the V gene TRBV4-1; 9 nucleotides align to TRBD1. The CDR3 sequence is 15 residues long. J was trimmed by 8 bases and V by 1 base; bases with no gene match: 6. CDR1 and CDR2 from the germline V gene are MGHRA and YSYEKL. The CDR3: CASSQGGQGFDEQFF. The DNA for the CDR3 is TGCGCCAGCAGCCAAGGTGGACAGGGGTTCGATGAGCAGTTCTTC.

The V and J genes are TRBV7-3 and TRBJ1-1; no firm D call. This CDR3 is 13 amino acids long. Between the trimmed V and J ends, which lost 2 bases and 0 bases, there was a span of 4 bases. Looked up from germline, CDR1 is SGHTA and CDR2 is FQGTGA. Written as DNA, the CDR3 is TGTGCCAGCAGCTTAGAGCTGAACACTGAAGCTTTCTTT. It is translated as CASSLELNTEAFF.

This chain links TRBV19 with TRBJ1-1, with 7 bases matching TRBD1. With 9 bases clipped from V and 1 base from J, the junction kept 11 bases outside the gene matches. The CDR3 length is 15 residues. Germline V lookup: CDR1 LNHDA, CDR2 SQIVND (reference sequence). For the CDR3, the DNA is TGTGCCAGCAGAGGACCAGGACAGGCGAACACTGAAGCTTTCTTT. Translation gives CASRGPGQANTEAFF.

The chain recombines TRBV19 with TRBJ2-5, with a weak D call TRBD2 (5 bases). This CDR3 contains 13 residues. V was cut by 7 bases and J by 2 bases, with 11 bases left in between. The V gene's germline CDR1 is LNHDA and CDR2 SQIVND (reference sequence). The CDR3 reads CASNSVPQETQYF. The CDR3 nucleotides are TGTGCCAGTAATAGCGTACCTCAAGAGACCCAGTACTTC.

The chain joins TRBV3-1 (or the pseudogene TRBV3-2) to TRBJ2-3; 9 bases are a match to TRBD1. The CDR3 loop spans 16 amino acids. In germline, CDR1 is LGHDT, CDR2 YNNKEL (reference sequence). The junction had 10 bases not matched to a gene; V was cut back by 4 bases and J by 5 bases. In DNA, the CDR3 is TGTGCCAGCAGCCGCTTGACAGGGGGAGACGAAGATACGCAGTATTTT. Translation gives CASSRLTGGDEDTQYF.

V is TRBV15 and J is TRBJ1-1, with D maybe TRBD1 (5 bases). This CDR3 is 16 amino acids long. Germline V gene sequence: CDR1 LNHNV, CDR2 YYDKDF (reference sequence). With 1 base removed from V and 1 base from J, the gap between germline ends came to 13 bases. CDR3 bases: TGTGCCACCAGCAGAGCGCGGGGGTCCGGGAACACTGAAGCTTTCTTT. It translates to CATSRARGSGNTEAFF.

J is TRBJ2-7 and V is TRBV4-1; a possible D gene is TRBD2 (5 bases). Germline V CDR1 and CDR2: MGHRA, YSYEKL. Trimming cost V 0 bases and J 2 bases, with 8 bases left between them. The CDR3 extends over 14 amino acids. The CDR3 DNA follows: TGCGCCAGCAGCCAAGAGGACTTAACCTACGAGCAGTACTTC. The encoded protein is CASSQEDLTYEQYF.

The chain has TRBV11-2 and TRBJ1-2; D may be TRBD1 (5 bases). CDR3 length: 14 amino acids. Germline V gene data show CDR1 as SGHAT and CDR2 as FQNNGV. V lost 1 base, J lost 7 bases, and 13 bases lay in between. The CDR3 loop reads CASSLGEGLSGYTF. CDR3 nucleotide sequence: TGTGCCAGCAGCTTAGGGGAGGGGTTGTCTGGCTACACCTTC.

The chain employs TRBV5-1 and TRBJ2-1, with D possibly being TRBD1 (6 bases). The germline V gene has CDR1 SGHRS and CDR2 YFSETQ. The ends were cut back, 0 bases at V and 6 bases at J, with 13 bases in the middle. The CDR3 consists of 15 residues. CDR3 in amino acids: CASSLAGEIGNEQFF. The DNA for the CDR3 is TGCGCCAGCAGCTTGGCAGGGGAAATAGGCAATGAGCAGTTCTTC.